This TCR beta chain was profiled in a study of spatial heterogeneity in lung cancer. Overall study results and limits: There were more appearances of ubiquitous expanded tumor TCRs in blood at resection than at follow-up.

Per germline, CDR1 SGHAT and CDR2 FQNNGV. V lost 4 bases, J lost 8 bases, and 11 bases lay in between. The CDR3 contains 13 residues. The presence of a unique molecular identifier marked each TCR cDNA molecule. MiXCR, run by TCRdb on the 5' RACE reads, gives a single entry per CDR3 protein. This sample has roughly 79,000 distinct CDR3 sequences; roughly 8% occur once, and the top ten carry about 7%. The time point here: sample taken at primary tumor resection. This clonotype came up a few times. The antigen remains unidentified. The TCR comes from a male donor with early-stage non-small cell lung cancer. The V call is TRBV11-2, the J call TRBJ2-2; D is perhaps TRBD2 (5 bases). Sequencing was performed on PBMCs, taken at surgery. CDR3: CASSSDWSGELFF. CDR3 DNA sequence: TGTGCCAGCAGCTCGGACTGGTCAGGGGAGCTGTTTTTT.